A selection of T cell receptor beta chains follows, all from one sample in a study of cytomegalovirus exposure and HLA in healthy donors. Here immunoSEQ multiplex PCR was the method, and the copy in TCRdb shows in-frame clones only, minus some. The data contain approximately 170,000 clones, 65% to 90% of them singletons. Source material: PBMCs. The receptor set was obtained from a human donor in good health. Both conserved end residues are part of each CDR3. D genes are given only for firm matches. Not all rows give a size; the values are once, few, many and, for expanded clones, a class.

cdr3_length j_call v_call d_call clone_size cdr3_aa cdr3_nt
14 TRBJ2-7 TRBV14 - - CASSQGWGHYEQYF TGTGCCAGCAGCCAAGGGTGGGGACACTACGAGCAGTACTTC
15 TRBJ1-1 TRBV6-5 TRBD1 - CASSPRTGLNTEAFF TGTGCCAGCAGTCCACGGACAGGGTTGAACACTGAAGCTTTCTTT
15 TRBJ1-2 TRBV4-3 TRBD1 - CASSRLSTGDYGYTF TGCGCCAGCAGCCGTCTATCGACAGGGGACTATGGCTACACCTTC
14 TRBJ1-6 TRBV27 TRBD1 - CASSFGTVNSPLHF TGTGCCAGCAGTTTCGGGACAGTCAATTCACCCCTCCACTTT
16 TRBJ1-5 TRBV2 TRBD1 - CASSAQGKDSNQPQHF TGTGCCAGCAGTGCACAGGGGAAAGATAGCAATCAGCCCCAGCATTTT
15 TRBJ2-5 TRBV5-4 - - CASSFSGGAGETQYF TGTGCCAGCAGCTTTTCTGGGGGCGCGGGTGAGACCCAGTACTTC
15 TRBJ1-4 TRBV23-1 TRBD1 - CASSQSDRGSEKLFF TGCGCCAGCAGTCAATCGGACAGGGGCAGTGAAAAACTGTTTTTT
14 TRBJ2-3 TRBV6-1 TRBD1 - CASSRDRGPDTQYF TGTGCCAGCAGCCGGGACAGGGGCCCAGATACGCAGTATTTT
15 TRBJ1-3 TRBV25-1 - - CASSEWPGEGNTIYF TGTGCCAGCAGTGAATGGCCGGGGGAAGGAAACACCATATATTTT
17 TRBJ1-4 TRBV12-5 TRBD1 - CASGFLLGQGYNEKLFF TGTGCTAGTGGTTTCCTGCTCGGACAGGGATATAATGAAAAACTGTTTTTT
13 TRBJ2-3 TRBV6-6 - - CASSDNLADTQYF TGTGCCAGCAGCGACAACCTAGCGGATACGCAGTATTTT
15 TRBJ2-3 TRBV7-8 - - CASSLVPGSTDTQYF TGTGCCAGCAGCTTAGTCCCAGGTAGCACAGATACGCAGTATTTT
13 TRBJ2-1 TRBV9 TRBD2 - CASSVGTNNEQFF TGTGCCAGCAGCGTCGGGACTAACAATGAGCAGTTCTTC
15 TRBJ2-1 TRBV27 - - CASSSAGILYNEQFF TGTGCCAGCAGTTCCGCCGGGATCTTATACAATGAGCAGTTCTTC
16 TRBJ1-1 TRBV21-1 - - CASSKGRPLGGTEAFF TGTGCCAGCAGCAAAGGCAGACCCCTGGGGGGCACTGAAGCTTTCTTT
11 TRBJ2-5 TRBV27 - - CASSRGGEQYF TGTGCCAGCAGTCGCGGTGGAGAGCAGTACTTC
16 TRBJ2-7 TRBV5-4 TRBD2 - CASSSGLAESSYEQYF TGTGCCAGCAGCTCGGGACTAGCGGAAAGCTCCTACGAGCAGTACTTC
12 TRBJ1-2 TRBV7-8 - - CASSYRDYGYTF TGTGCCAGCAGCTACAGGGACTATGGCTACACCTTC
12 TRBJ2-7 TRBV2 - - CASSDQGLEQYF TGTGCCAGCAGTGACCAGGGCCTAGAGCAGTACTTC
18 TRBJ2-5 TRBV11-2 TRBD2 - CASSLDRPRSGGAETQYF TGTGCCAGCAGCTTAGATCGCCCCCGTAGCGGGGGGGCGGAGACCCAGTACTTC
14 TRBJ2-5 TRBV29-1 TRBD1 - CSVAGQGAWETQYF TGCAGCGTAGCCGGACAGGGGGCATGGGAGACCCAGTACTTC
15 TRBJ2-1 TRBV7-2 TRBD2 - CASSLGLADYNEQFF TGTGCCAGCAGCTTAGGTCTAGCGGACTACAATGAGCAGTTCTTC
11 TRBJ2-5 TRBV5-1 - - CASASQETQYF TGCGCCAGCGCCAGCCAAGAGACCCAGTACTTC
17 TRBJ2-7 TRBV4-3 TRBD1 - CASSQGQPGQGLYEQYF TGCGCCAGCAGCCAAGGTCAGCCGGGACAGGGGTTATACGAGCAGTACTTC
18 TRBJ2-6 TRBV6-1 - once CASSDGVGIYAGANVLTF TGTGCCAGCAGTGATGGTGTCGGGATTTATGCCGGGGCCAACGTCCTGACTTTC
16 TRBJ2-3 TRBV5-1 - - CASSLALNSYTDTQYF TGCGCCAGCAGCCTCGCGCTCAACTCCTACACAGATACGCAGTATTTT
15 TRBJ2-3 TRBV5-1 TRBD2 - CASSLSGGGPDTQYF TGCGCCAGCAGCTTGTCTGGCGGGGGACCAGATACGCAGTATTTT
15 TRBJ2-2 TRBV7-2 - - CASSLDGANTGELFF TGTGCCAGCAGCTTAGATGGGGCCAACACCGGGGAGCTGTTTTTT
13 TRBJ1-2 TRBV7-6 - once CASSPAEAPRYTF TGTGCCAGCAGCCCAGCCGAGGCCCCACGCTACACCTTC
17 TRBJ1-5 TRBV2 TRBD1 - CASSEAPQGAGNQPQHF TGTGCCAGCAGTGAAGCCCCGCAGGGGGCCGGCAATCAGCCCCAGCATTTT
17 TRBJ2-5 TRBV18 TRBD2 - CASSPQSERGGQETQYF TGTGCCAGCTCACCACAGTCTGAGCGGGGGGGCCAAGAGACCCAGTACTTC
12 TRBJ1-5 TRBV29-1 TRBD1 - CSVGQGGEPQHF TGCAGCGTAGGACAGGGAGGAGAGCCCCAGCATTTT
14 TRBJ1-2 TRBV7-9 - - CASSLRQGRNGYTF TGTGCCAGCAGCCTACGCCAGGGGAGAAATGGCTACACCTTC
13 TRBJ2-7 TRBV5-1 TRBD1 - CASSKGTAKEQYF TGCGCCAGCAGCAAAGGGACAGCGAAAGAGCAGTACTTC
14 TRBJ2-7 TRBV2 TRBD1 - CASREPGQGNEQYF TGTGCCAGCAGGGAGCCGGGACAGGGAAACGAGCAGTACTTC
14 TRBJ2-3 TRBV11-3 - - CASSLAPSTDTQYF TGTGCCAGCAGCTTAGCCCCTAGCACAGATACGCAGTATTTT
13 TRBJ1-2 TRBV6-5 TRBD1 - CASGRQGSSGYTF TGTGCCAGCGGAAGACAGGGATCTTCTGGCTACACCTTC
13 TRBJ1-1 TRBV14 - - CASSLTENTEAFF TGTGCCAGCAGCTTGACAGAAAACACTGAAGCTTTCTTT
15 TRBJ1-1 TRBV27 TRBD1 - CASSYGQAMDTEAFF TGTGCCAGCAGTTACGGACAGGCGATGGACACTGAAGCTTTCTTT
19 TRBJ1-1 TRBV11-2 TRBD1 - CASSLDGFWDRPMNTEAFF TGTGCCAGCAGCTTAGACGGCTTTTGGGACAGACCTATGAACACTGAAGCTTTCTTT
14 TRBJ1-3 TRBV6-1 - - CASSGGEHGNTIYF TGTGCCAGCAGTGGGGGCGAGCATGGAAACACCATATATTTT
14 TRBJ1-2 TRBV7-9 TRBD1 - CASTPTGGNYGYTF TGTGCCAGCACCCCGACAGGGGGTAACTATGGCTACACCTTC